Presented here are 12 T cell receptor beta chains from one specimen sequenced in a study of Ad26.COV2.S vaccination and SARS-CoV-2 variants. Sequenced by immunoSEQ multiplex PCR; TCRdb stores in-frame clones only, minus some. The data contain 290,000 or so clones, 80% to 90% of them singletons. Treatment given: approximately 18 received Ad26.COV2.S at low or high dose, single or two shots; roughly 5 received placebo; per-sample allocation not given. Specimen acquisition occurred on day 63 following the initial vaccine or placebo injection. Here the sequenced sample was peripheral blood, taken in a trial of Ad26.COV2.S vaccine versus placebo. The receptors here all came from a person between 18 and 59 years old who received the Ad26.COV2.S COVID-19 vaccine or a placebo.

The genes are TRBV12-5 and TRBJ1-4, with D unclear. Per the germline V gene, CDR1 is LGHNT and CDR2 is FRNRAP. The CDR3 has 14 amino acids. The ends were cut back, 1 base at V and 7 bases at J, with 10 bases in the middle. CDR3 DNA: TGTGCTAGTGGTTTGGGATCCGGCGTTGAAAAACTGTTTTTT. Its translation is CASGLGSGVEKLFF.

The gene calls are TRBV27 and TRBJ1-6; D unclear. CDR3 length: 13 amino acids. From germline, CDR1 is MNHEY and CDR2 SMNVEV (reference sequence). V was cut by 5 bases and J by 9 bases, with 11 bases left in between. The CDR3 region has the DNA TGTGCCAGCAGTCGTGTCAATGGTTCACCCCTCCACTTT. It translates to CASSRVNGSPLHF.

The genes are TRBV27 and TRBJ2-1; weak D call: TRBD2 (7 bases). This CDR3 has 20 residues. CDR1 is MNHEY, CDR2 SMNVEV, per germline (reference sequence). The V gene lost 2 bases and the J gene lost 5 bases, with 28 bases spanning the gap. For the CDR3, the DNA is TGTGCCAGCAGTTTAACGGGTCTGGGGGGGCGGGTAGGTGGGGACAATGAGCAGTTCTTC. Residues: CASSLTGLGGRVGGDNEQFF.

J is TRBJ2-7 and V is TRBV5-1; D may match TRBD1 or TRBD2 (5 bases each). V lost 4 bases and J lost 5, with 19 bases in between. The CDR3 is 15 residues long. Germline-derived CDR1 and CDR2 are SGHRS and YFSETQ. CDR3 nucleotides: TGCGCCAGCAGCCCGGGCCTCCTAGGGGACCACGAGCAGTACTTC. It specifies CASSPGLLGDHEQYF. The full variable domain, rest sourced from reference TRBV5-1 and TRBJ2-7, is KAGVTQTPRYLIKTRGQQVTLSCSPISGHRSVSWYQQTPGQGLQFLFEYFSETQRNKGNFPGRFSGRQFSNSRSEMNVSTLELGDSALYLCASSPGLLGDHEQYFGPGTRLTVT.

The chain recombines TRBV10-3 with TRBJ2-7; 7 bases match TRBD2. V lost 8 bases, J lost 6 bases, and 16 bases stayed unmatched. Germline CDR1 ENHRY, CDR2 SYGVKD. The CDR3 loop spans 15 amino acids. The CDR3 region is CAIRIRGTGGGEQYF. The CDR3 nucleotides are TGTGCCATCCGGATTAGAGGGACGGGGGGTGGCGAGCAGTACTTC.

The chain links TRBV27 to TRBJ2-6; either TRBD1 or TRBD2 may supply D (6 bases each). Per germline, CDR1 MNHEY and CDR2 SMNVEV (reference sequence). This CDR3 has 15 residues. V dropped 6 bases and J dropped 3 bases, with 12 bases sitting between them. CDR3 nucleotide sequence: TGTGCCAGCAGCTCCGGGGGCCTTGGGGCCAACGTCCTGACTTTC. This gives the protein CASSSGGLGANVLTF.

The chain recombines TRBV12-3 or TRBV12-4 with TRBJ1-2; the D gene is possibly TRBD1 (5 bases). The CDR3 has 13 amino acids. Between the trimmed V and J ends, which lost 8 bases and 4 bases, there was a span of 14 bases. The CDR3, as DNA: TGTGCCAGCCGGGGGGGAACGAGCTATGGCTACACCTTC. Protein product: CASRGGTSYGYTF.

The rearrangement uses TRBV18 and TRBJ1-1, with D perhaps TRBD1 (6 bases). V lost 2 bases and J lost 11, with 12 bases in between. CDR3 length: 12 amino acids. Germline loops: CDR1 KGHSH, CDR2 LQKENI. The CDR3, as DNA: TGTGCCAGCTCACCAACCGAGGGGGGGGCTTTCTTT. Its translation is CASSPTEGGAFF. Looking up the rest from reference TRBV18 and TRBJ1-1 gives the full variable domain: NAGVMQNPRHLVRRRGQEARLRCSPMKGHSHVYWYRQLPEEGLKFMVYLQKENIIDESGMPKERFSAEFPKEGPSILRIQQVVRGDSAAYFCASSPTEGGAFFGQGTRLTVV.

The gene calls are TRBV7-9 and TRBJ2-5; D call uncertain. The V and J ends lost 1 base and 2 bases respectively, with 23 bases between them. Germline V gene lookup returns CDR1 SEHNR and CDR2 FQNEAQ (reference sequence). This CDR3 is built from 19 residues. Here the CDR3 reads CASSLGTWPSHPIQETQYF. For the CDR3, the DNA is TGTGCCAGCAGCTTAGGAACTTGGCCCTCCCACCCCATACAAGAGACCCAGTACTTC. The whole variable domain, remainder taken from reference TRBV7-9 and TRBJ2-5, is DTGVSQNPRHKITKRGQNVTFRCDPISEHNRLYWYRQTLGQGPEFLTYFQNEAQLEKSRLLSDRFSAERPKGSFSTLEIQRTEQGDSAMYLCASSLGTWPSHPIQETQYFGPGTRLLVL.

V gene TRBV5-1 combines with J gene TRBJ2-3; 11 bases are a match to TRBD2. CDR1 and CDR2 from the germline V gene are SGHRS and YFSETQ. The CDR3 has 17 residues. The V and J ends lost 2 bases and 3 bases, in that order; junction bases with no gene match: 8. The CDR3: CASSFRSGRAGTDTQYF. The CDR3 bases are TGCGCCAGCAGCTTCCGTAGCGGGAGGGCCGGGACAGATACGCAGTATTTT.

V is TRBV11-2 and J is TRBJ2-7, with 9 bases lining up with TRBD2. Germline V CDR1 and CDR2: SGHAT, FQNNGV. The CDR3 has 16 residues. The J segment lost 6 bases and the V segment lost 5 bases, leaving 14 bases of the junction unmatched. This chain's CDR3 is CASSPSGGSGSFEQYF. CDR3 in DNA: TGTGCCAGCAGCCCATCGGGGGGTAGCGGGAGTTTCGAGCAGTACTTC.

The V and J genes are TRBV4-3 and TRBJ2-3; D is possibly TRBD2 (6 bases). Germline assignment: CDR1 LGHNA and CDR2 YSLEER. The CDR3 has 19 residues. Trimming stripped 0 bases from V and 2 bases from J, with 21 bases between. Here the CDR3 reads CASSQDPPQASEVTDTQYF. The DNA of the CDR3 is TGCGCCAGCAGCCAAGACCCTCCCCAAGCTAGCGAAGTCACAGATACGCAGTATTTT.